This T cell receptor beta chain was observed in a study of blood T cell repertoires in COVID-19. Overall study context: Samples of COVID-19 (acute and convalescent) were obtained from the United States, Italy and Spain. The analysed material was cDNA or gDNA that came from T cells, B-cell-depleted T cells, or PBMCs.

The CDR3 totals 17 residues. The V gene's germline CDR1 is SGHDT and CDR2 YYEEEE. V lost 4 bases and J lost 4, with 21 bases in between. How the authors handled the data: Amplification of reference gene primers provided the estimated nucleated cell counts. Produced via immunoSEQ multiplex PCR; TCRdb's table is partial and in-frame only. V and J calls and clone size come straight from that table; D and trimming were deduced from the DNA. This sample has approximately 250,000 clones; about 88% occur once, and the top ten carry about 0.93%. The chain is built from TRBV5-6 and TRBJ1-3, with D unresolved. The clonotype originates from a man between 40 and 49 years old with acute or convalescent COVID-19. Sequencing was carried out using peripheral blood. CDR3 in amino acids: CASSPALMTKPGNTIYF. DNA of the CDR3: TGTGCCAGCAGCCCGGCCCTGATGACTAAGCCCGGAAACACCATATATTTT.